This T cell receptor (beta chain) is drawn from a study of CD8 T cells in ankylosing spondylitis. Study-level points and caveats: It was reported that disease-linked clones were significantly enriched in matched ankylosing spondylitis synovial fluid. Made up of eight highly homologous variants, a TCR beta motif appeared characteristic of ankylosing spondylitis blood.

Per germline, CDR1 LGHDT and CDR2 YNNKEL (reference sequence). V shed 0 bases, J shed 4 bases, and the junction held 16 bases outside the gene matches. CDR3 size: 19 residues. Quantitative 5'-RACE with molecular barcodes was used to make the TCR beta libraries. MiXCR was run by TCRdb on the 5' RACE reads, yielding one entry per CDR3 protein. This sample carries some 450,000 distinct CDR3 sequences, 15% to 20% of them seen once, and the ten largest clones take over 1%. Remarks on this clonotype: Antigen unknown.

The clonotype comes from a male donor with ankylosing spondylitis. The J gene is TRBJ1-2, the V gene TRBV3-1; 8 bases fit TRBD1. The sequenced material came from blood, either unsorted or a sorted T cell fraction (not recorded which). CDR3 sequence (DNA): TGTGCCAGCAGCCAAGAAGTCATTTGGGGCACAGGGGGTTTCTATGGCTACACCTTC. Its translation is CASSQEVIWGTGGFYGYTF.